A single sample gave rise to the 14 T cell receptor beta chains below, sequenced in a study of cytomegalovirus exposure and HLA in healthy donors. Here immunoSEQ multiplex PCR was the method, and the copy in TCRdb shows in-frame clones only, minus some. The data show around 120,000 clones, with 86% seen just once and roughly 5.3% held by the top ten. Sequenced sample: PBMCs. These receptors were obtained from a man younger than 35 in good health and CMV-seronegative.

This chain uses TRBV12-5 with TRBJ2-1, with 9 bases aligning to TRBD1. V trimming: 5 bases; J trimming: 5 bases; junction bases outside the gene matches: 7. Per germline, CDR1 LGHNT and CDR2 FRNRAP. The CDR3 covers 15 residues. CDR3 sequence (DNA): TGTGCTAGTGGTCCCCGGGACAGGGAAAACAATGAGCAGTTCTTC. Encoded protein: CASGPRDRENNEQFF.

The chain is built from TRBV9 and TRBJ2-1, with D maybe TRBD1 (7 bases). This CDR3 is 16 amino acids long. Trimming took 0 bases from V and 4 from J, leaving 14 bases between them. From germline, CDR1 is SGDLS and CDR2 YYNGEE. Here the CDR3 reads CASSVAGGTVYNEQFF. CDR3 coding DNA: TGTGCCAGCAGCGTAGCTGGGGGGACAGTGTACAATGAGCAGTTCTTC.

This rearrangement joins TRBV6-1 to TRBJ2-3; 11 nucleotides align to TRBD2. V lost 0 bases to trimming and J lost 6 bases; unmatched junction nucleotides: 2. Germline CDR1 MNHNS, CDR2 SASEGT. The CDR3 consists of 15 residues. CDR3: CASSEAGTSGDTQYF. In DNA, the CDR3 is TGTGCCAGCAGTGAAGCCGGGACTAGCGGTGATACGCAGTATTTT.

The chain uses TRBV11-3 and TRBJ2-2; D not resolved. The CDR3 totals 13 residues. V lost 4 bases, J lost 7 bases, and 10 bases lay in between. CDR1 and CDR2 from the germline V gene are SGHNT and YENEEA. CDR3 sequence: CASSSSSVGELFF. CDR3 coding DNA: TGTGCCAGCAGCTCCTCATCGGTCGGGGAGCTGTTTTTT.

This CDR3 is CASTLGGYPTEQFF. The CDR3 DNA follows: TGTGCCAGCACCTTGGGGGGGTACCCCACTGAGCAGTTCTTC. This chain uses TRBV6-1 with TRBJ2-1; TRBD2 agrees at 7 bases. CDR1 is MNHNS, CDR2 SASEGT, per germline. Losses at the gene ends were 7 bases for V and 9 bases for J; bases not matched to a gene: 12. The CDR3 has 14 amino acids.

This sequence joins TRBV2 and TRBJ2-7; 13 bases are shared with TRBD2. Germline V gives CDR1 SNHLY, CDR2 FYNNEI. This CDR3 has 14 residues. The trim removed 9 bases at V and 5 bases at J, leaving 7 bases unmatched. CDR3 sequence: CASETSGRANEQYF. CDR3 nucleotides: TGTGCCAGTGAAACTAGCGGGAGGGCCAACGAGCAGTACTTC.

The V call is TRBV5-1, the J call TRBJ2-7, with D perhaps TRBD2 (6 bases). Germline V gene data show CDR1 as SGHRS and CDR2 as YFSETQ. With 5 bases removed from V and 3 bases from J, the gap between germline ends came to 18 bases. The CDR3 runs to 15 residues. The CDR3 reads CASRPIGGRGYEQYF. The CDR3 bases are TGCGCCAGCAGACCGATCGGGGGACGGGGCTACGAGCAGTACTTC.

The chain carries TRBV5-1 and TRBJ2-5; maybe TRBD1 (5 bases). The V gene lost 0 bases and the J gene lost 5 bases, with 14 bases spanning the gap. CDR3 length: 15 residues. From germline, CDR1 is SGHRS and CDR2 YFSETQ. The CDR3 here is CASSLVGAPGETQYF. CDR3 DNA sequence: TGCGCCAGCAGCTTGGTAGGAGCGCCAGGGGAGACCCAGTACTTC.

The CDR3 spells CASSFRDTYEQYF. The CDR3 bases are TGTGCCAGCAGCTTCCGGGATACCTACGAGCAGTACTTC. The V call is TRBV7-2, the J call TRBJ2-7; the D gene is possibly TRBD2 (5 bases). Germline V gene sequence: CDR1 SGHTA, CDR2 FQGNSA. The CDR3 runs to 13 residues. Trimming removed 3 bases at V and 2 bases at J, with 8 bases between.

The chain uses TRBV2 and TRBJ1-6; D remains ambiguous. The CDR3 has 18 residues. Germline assignment: CDR1 SNHLY and CDR2 FYNNEI. V lost 2 bases, J lost 1 base, and 15 bases lay in between. The CDR3 protein is CASSESVWVRSYNSPLHF. The DNA for the CDR3 is TGTGCCAGCAGTGAAAGCGTCTGGGTTAGGTCCTATAATTCACCCCTCCACTTT. The variable domain in full, completed from reference TRBV2 and TRBJ1-6, reads EPEVTQTPSHQVTQMGQEVILRCVPISNHLYFYWYRQILGQKVEFLVSFYNNEISEKSEIFDDQFSVERPDGSNFTLKIRSTKLEDSAMYFCASSESVWVRSYNSPLHFGNGTRLTVT.

The chain joins TRBV13 to TRBJ2-3, with a tentative D call TRBD2 (7 bases). Germline loops: CDR1 PRHDT, CDR2 FYEKMQ (reference sequence). The length of the CDR3 is 18 residues. The V and J ends lost 7 bases and 3 bases respectively, with 26 bases between them. The DNA for the CDR3 is TGTGCCAGCACCTCCTTCCCCGGCGGGAGAGGGGGGACAGATACGCAGTATTTT. This encodes CASTSFPGGRGGTDTQYF.

This clone was counted once. The chain joins TRBV19 to TRBJ2-3, with D possibly TRBD1 on 6 matching bases. Germline assignment: CDR1 LNHDA and CDR2 SQIVND (reference sequence). V shed 3 bases and J shed 6 bases, with 19 bases lying between them. The CDR3 is made up of 16 amino acids. CDR3 region: CASSIGTPFGLDTQYF. The CDR3 DNA reads TGTGCCAGTAGTATCGGGACACCATTTGGGTTGGATACGCAGTATTTT. Supplemented by reference TRBV19 and TRBJ2-3, the full variable domain reads DGGITQSPKYLFRKEGQNVTLSCEQNLNHDAMYWYRQDPGQGLRLIYYSQIVNDFQKGDIAEGYSVSREKKESFPLTVTSAQKNPTAFYLCASSIGTPFGLDTQYFGPGTRLTVL.

This sequence joins TRBV5-1 and TRBJ2-1, with TRBD2 identical over 12 bases. The germline gives CDR1 SGHRS, CDR2 YFSETQ. The CDR3 is 18 residues long. The junction had 14 bases not matched to a gene; V was cut back by 4 bases and J by 6 bases. The CDR3 region is CASSAPGLAGTPANEQFF. CDR3 DNA sequence: TGCGCCAGCAGCGCCCCGGGACTAGCGGGTACCCCGGCCAATGAGCAGTTCTTC.

The chain employs TRBV5-6 and TRBJ1-1, with D possibly TRBD1 on 5 matching bases. The CDR3 totals 12 residues. The germline V and J ends were trimmed by 3 bases and 3 bases, with 6 bases remaining between them. Germline CDR1 and CDR2: SGHDT and YYEEEE. DNA for the CDR3: TGTGCCAGCAGCTGGGGGGACACTGAAGCTTTCTTT. Its translation: CASSWGDTEAFF.